This passage covers 30 T cell receptor beta chains from one sample sequenced in a study of T cell repertoires in cytomegalovirus infection. TCRdb re-analysed the reads in MiXCR, keeping a single row per CDR3 protein. The table includes more than 400,000 distinct CDR3 sequences, roughly 29% detected once. The sample comprised PBMCs. Every receptor here comes from a human donor in good health (CMV status not recorded). Some clones in this sample may be carry-over from other donors' samples.

This rearrangement joins TRBV30 to TRBJ1-2; D is perhaps TRBD1 (5 bases). Trimming took off 5 bases at V and 9 bases at J, with 22 bases between the two ends. The CDR3 contains 14 residues. Germline V gene data show CDR1 as GTSNPN and CDR2 as SVGIG (reference sequence). The chain's CDR3 is CAWGGEQAADRYTF. The DNA of the CDR3 is TGTGCCTGGGGGGGGGAGCAGGCGGCCGATCGCTACACCTTC.

This rearrangement joins TRBV9 to TRBJ2-3; 7 nucleotides align to TRBD2. V gave up 1 base and J gave up 5 bases; unmatched junction bases: 1. CDR1 is SGDLS, CDR2 YYNGEE, per germline. This CDR3 is 13 amino acids long. The CDR3 region is CASSVWGGDTQYF. The CDR3 DNA reads TGTGCCAGCAGCGTATGGGGGGGAGATACGCAGTATTTT.

The sample holds one count of this clonotype. J is TRBJ2-7 and V is TRBV28, with D maybe TRBD1 (6 bases). This CDR3 is 15 amino acids long. Per germline, CDR1 MDHEN and CDR2 SYDVKM. Trimming took 5 bases from V and 3 from J, leaving 17 bases between them. CDR3: CASSQDTQGSYEQYF. CDR3 coding DNA: TGTGCCAGCAGTCAAGATACGCAGGGGAGCTACGAGCAGTACTTC.

The chain links TRBV2 to TRBJ2-5, with D possibly being TRBD1 (5 bases). Germline V gene data show CDR1 as SNHLY and CDR2 as FYNNEI. The V end was cut by 11 bases, the J end by 5 bases, with 12 bases between. The CDR3 covers 11 residues. CDR3 nucleotides: TGTGCCGCCAGGGTCGGGGAGACCCAGTACTTC. Translated: CAARVGETQYF.

This clonotype was seen many times. The chain employs TRBV7-2 and TRBJ2-2; 12 nucleotides match TRBD2. This CDR3 region has 16 residues. V lost 5 bases and J lost 7; bases outside the gene matches: 8. Per germline, CDR1 SGHTA and CDR2 FQGNSA. Here the CDR3 reads CASSQGTSGFGGELFF. The CDR3 coding sequence is TGTGCCAGCAGCCAAGGGACTAGCGGGTTTGGCGGGGAGCTGTTTTTT.

This clonotype has more than one count but fewer than ten. This chain links TRBV14 with TRBJ1-2, with 8 bases fitting TRBD1. Per the germline V gene, CDR1 is SGHDN and CDR2 is FVKESK. Trimming took 1 base from V and 7 from J; bases not matched to a gene: 2. The CDR3 covers 13 residues. The CDR3, as DNA: TGTGCCAGCAGCCAAGTCAGGGGGCTTGGCTACACCTTC. This translates into CASSQVRGLGYTF.

This chain connects TRBV20-1 to TRBJ2-3; 7 bases agree with TRBD2. V shed 6 bases and J 5 bases; nucleotides not matched to a gene: 5. Germline CDR1 DFQATT, CDR2 SNEGSKA (reference sequence). CDR3 length: 12 amino acids. The CDR3 is CSAPIAGDTQYF. Here the CDR3 DNA reads TGCAGTGCACCGATAGCGGGAGATACGCAGTATTTT.

This clonotype was detected a few times. V gene TRBV11-2 combines with J gene TRBJ1-2; D not resolved. Germline V CDR1 and CDR2: SGHAT, FQNNGV. The CDR3 totals 11 residues. Trimming took off 8 bases at V and 4 bases at J, with 8 bases between the two ends. The CDR3 reads CASGSSYGYTF. The CDR3 DNA reads TGTGCCAGCGGATCCTCCTATGGCTACACCTTC.

The rearrangement uses TRBV28 and TRBJ2-2; 11 nucleotides align to TRBD2. Germline assignment: CDR1 MDHEN and CDR2 SYDVKM. This CDR3 spans 16 amino acids. V lost 5 bases, J lost 3 bases, and 5 bases stayed unmatched. The CDR3 spells CASSQGTSGHTGELFF. Here the CDR3 DNA reads TGTGCCAGCAGTCAAGGGACTAGCGGACACACCGGGGAGCTGTTTTTT.

The chain is built from TRBV6-1 and TRBJ2-4, with 14 bases aligning to TRBD2. CDR3 size: 17 residues. Germline CDR1 and CDR2: MNHNS and SASEGT. With V trimmed by 8 bases and J by 2 bases, 8 bases remained unmatched. CDR3 protein: CASGTSGSLWSKNIQYF. As DNA, the CDR3 is TGTGCCAGCGGGACTAGCGGGAGCCTGTGGTCCAAAAACATTCAGTACTTC.

V is TRBV12-3 or TRBV12-4 and J is TRBJ2-5; D tentatively reads TRBD1 or TRBD2 (7 bases each). The CDR3 spans 14 residues. Deletions cut 5 bases from V and 5 bases from J, with 15 bases between. The DNA of the CDR3 is TGTGCCAGCAGTAATCGTCAGGGGGGGGAGACCCAGTACTTC. This translates into CASSNRQGGETQYF.

This clonotype has just a few counts. The CDR3 DNA is TGTGCCAGCAGCTGGACCGATGACAGGGTCAATCTAGGCTACACCTTC. Translation gives CASSWTDDRVNLGYTF. V gene TRBV7-2 combines with J gene TRBJ1-2, with TRBD1 matching 7 bases. Germline V lookup: CDR1 SGHTA, CDR2 FQGNSA. With 4 bases clipped from V and 8 bases from J, the junction kept 16 bases outside the gene matches. The CDR3 extends over 16 amino acids.

This clonotype was seen a handful of times. The gene calls are TRBV10-3 and TRBJ2-7; no clear D gene. The CDR3 has 18 residues. V lost 3 bases and J lost 2, with 23 bases in between. Germline-derived CDR1 and CDR2 are ENHRY and SYGVKD. CDR3 protein: CAISDPPPPRWTTYEQYF. CDR3 coding DNA: TGTGCCATCAGTGATCCCCCCCCGCCACGGTGGACCACCTACGAGCAGTACTTC.

This chain uses TRBV7-4 with TRBJ1-1, with D maybe TRBD1 (5 bases). CDR1 and CDR2 from the germline V gene are SGHVT and SQSDAQ. The CDR3 loop spans 15 amino acids. V was shortened by 2 bases and J by 1 base, with 11 bases between the two germline ends. CDR3 residues: CASSLITGANTEAFF. The DNA for the CDR3 is TGTGCCAGCAGCTTAATTACAGGCGCGAACACTGAAGCTTTCTTT. Full variable domain (outside the CDR3, taken from reference TRBV7-4 and TRBJ1-1): GAGVSQSPRYKVAKRGRDVALRCDSISGHVTLYWYRQTLGQGSEVLTYSQSDAQRDKSGRPSGRFSAERPERSVSTLKIQRTEQGDSAVYLCASSLITGANTEAFFGQGTRLTVV.

This clonotype was detected only a few times. This chain links TRBV6-5 with TRBJ2-1; 8 bases match TRBD1. V trimming: 4 bases; J trimming: 4 bases; junction bases outside the gene matches: 6. Looked up from germline, CDR1 is MNHEY and CDR2 is SVGAGI. The CDR3 is made up of 15 amino acids. The CDR3, as DNA: TGTGCCAGCAGTTCCGGGACAGGCATTTACAATGAGCAGTTCTTC. Encoded protein: CASSSGTGIYNEQFF.

In its sample, this clonotype was seen a few times. This sequence joins TRBV29-1 and TRBJ2-4; 9 bases map to TRBD1. In germline, CDR1 is SQVTM, CDR2 ANQGSEA. The CDR3 loop spans 18 amino acids. V shed 3 bases, J shed 0 bases, and the junction held 12 bases outside the gene matches. The CDR3 sequence: CSVETDRGELIAKNIQYF. Written as DNA, the CDR3 is TGCAGCGTTGAGACGGACAGGGGCGAGTTAATAGCCAAAAACATTCAGTACTTC.

This clonotype appeared a few times. This chain uses TRBV28 with TRBJ1-1; no reliable D call. Germline lookup yields CDR1 MDHEN and CDR2 SYDVKM. V was pared by 5 bases and J by 1 base, with 11 bases between. The CDR3 covers 14 residues. The CDR3 DNA reads TGTGCCAGCAGTGTATACCGGGGGAACACTGAAGCTTTCTTT. It encodes CASSVYRGNTEAFF.

This rearrangement joins TRBV20-1 to TRBJ2-3, with TRBD2 identical over 9 bases. The V gene's germline CDR1 is DFQATT and CDR2 SNEGSKA (reference sequence). The V and J ends lost 1 base and 2 bases, in that order; junction bases with no gene match: 4. There are 15 residues in the CDR3. The CDR3 is CSARGLAGSTDTQYF. The CDR3 coding sequence is TGCAGTGCTAGAGGGCTAGCGGGGTCCACAGATACGCAGTATTTT.

In DNA, the CDR3 is TGTGCCAGCGGGACTGGCTACGAGCAGTACTTC. Protein: CASGTGYEQYF. The chain combines TRBV27 with TRBJ2-7; D may be TRBD2 (6 bases). Germline V lookup: CDR1 MNHEY, CDR2 SMNVEV (reference sequence). The CDR3 has 11 residues. Deletions cut 8 bases from V and 3 bases from J, with 8 bases between.

This clonotype occurred a few times. The chain has TRBV11-3 and TRBJ2-2, with D uncertain. This CDR3 has 17 amino acids. Deletions cut 1 base from V and 4 bases from J, with 16 bases between. CDR1 and CDR2 from the germline V gene are SGHNT and YENEEA. CDR3 DNA: TGTGCCAGCAGCTTAGGTGTTTCCAGCGTGGTCACCGGGGAGCTGTTTTTT. This sequence encodes CASSLGVSSVVTGELFF.

This chain joins TRBV9 and TRBJ1-1; maybe TRBD1 (5 bases). Germline V CDR1 and CDR2: SGDLS, YYNGEE. V lost 1 base and J lost 0, with 13 bases in between. CDR3 length: 16 residues. The CDR3 protein is CASSVRGDSMNTEAFF. DNA for the CDR3: TGTGCCAGCAGCGTACGGGGGGATTCAATGAACACTGAAGCTTTCTTT.

This clonotype was seen a few times. The gene calls are TRBV7-2 and TRBJ2-1, with 14 bases that match TRBD2. V gave up 5 bases and J gave up 2 bases; unmatched junction bases: 8. From germline, CDR1 is SGHTA and CDR2 FQGNSA. CDR3 length: 18 amino acids. The chain's CDR3 is CASSKGLAGVRTYNEQFF. The DNA for the CDR3 is TGTGCCAGCAGCAAGGGACTAGCGGGAGTTAGGACCTACAATGAGCAGTTCTTC.

The chain links TRBV12-3 or TRBV12-4 to TRBJ2-7, with 7 bases lining up with TRBD2. Unmatched junction bases numbered 7, after V lost 3 bases and J lost 5 bases. The CDR3 has 14 residues. CDR3 bases: TGTGCCAGCAGTTTCGGCAGGGAGGGCCACGAGCAGTACTTC. It specifies CASSFGREGHEQYF.

This clonotype has a handful of counts. The V gene is TRBV12-3 or TRBV12-4, the J gene TRBJ1-1, with 10 bases lining up with TRBD1. The CDR3 loop spans 15 amino acids. V dropped 6 bases and J dropped 10; count of bases not matched to a gene: 14. CDR3 bases: TGTGCCAGCAGGATGCTCGGACAGGGGGTTTTGGGAGCTTTCTTT. Its translation: CASRMLGQGVLGAFF.

This clonotype was seen a few times. The genes are TRBV4-1 and TRBJ1-5; the match to TRBD1 covers 10 bases. The CDR3 has 17 residues. CDR1 and CDR2 from the germline V gene are MGHRA and YSYEKL. V lost 0 bases to trimming and J lost 6 bases; unmatched junction nucleotides: 8. The CDR3 region has the DNA TGCGCCAGCAGCCAAGAAGCCGCGACAGGGGGCCTTCAGCCCCAGCATTTT. It yields the protein CASSQEAATGGLQPQHF.

This rearrangement joins TRBV7-9 to TRBJ2-7; weak D call: TRBD2 (6 bases). Trimming left V 3 bases short and J 0 bases short, with 21 bases between. The CDR3 has 18 residues. Germline loops: CDR1 SEHNR, CDR2 FQNEAQ (reference sequence). CDR3 coding DNA: TGTGCCAGCAGCTTGAGCCGGGACTCTCTATTTCCCTCCTACGAGCAGTACTTC. Amino acid sequence: CASSLSRDSLFPSYEQYF. Complete variable domain (other parts from reference TRBV7-9 and TRBJ2-7): DTGVSQNPRHKITKRGQNVTFRCDPISEHNRLYWYRQTLGQGPEFLTYFQNEAQLEKSRLLSDRFSAERPKGSFSTLEIQRTEQGDSAMYLCASSLSRDSLFPSYEQYFGPGTRLTVT.

The V call is TRBV19, the J call TRBJ2-1; either TRBD1 or TRBD2 may supply D (5 bases each). V was cut by 0 bases and J by 4 bases, with 10 bases left in between. The CDR3 loop spans 15 amino acids. CDR1 is LNHDA and CDR2 is SQIVND in the germline V gene (reference sequence). The CDR3 DNA sequence: TGTGCCAGTAGTATAGAGGGACCTAAATACAATGAGCAGTTCTTC. It encodes CASSIEGPKYNEQFF. Looking up the rest from reference TRBV19 and TRBJ2-1 gives the full variable domain: DGGITQSPKYLFRKEGQNVTLSCEQNLNHDAMYWYRQDPGQGLRLIYYSQIVNDFQKGDIAEGYSVSREKKESFPLTVTSAQKNPTAFYLCASSIEGPKYNEQFFGPGTRLTVL.

This clonotype was recorded a few times. V gene TRBV12-3 or TRBV12-4 combines with J gene TRBJ2-2, with 8 bases aligning to TRBD2. The CDR3 covers 16 residues. J was trimmed by 7 bases and V by 5 bases; bases with no gene match: 12. CDR3 nucleotide sequence: TGTGCCAGCAGTAAAAGCGGGACTAGAAATCGCGGGGAGCTGTTTTTT. This sequence encodes CASSKSGTRNRGELFF.

The sample holds a few counts of this clonotype. The gene calls are TRBV7-3 and TRBJ1-5; D gene unclear. The CDR3 covers 12 residues. V was pared by 4 bases and J by 4 bases, with 5 bases between. Germline V gene lookup returns CDR1 SGHTA and CDR2 FQGTGA. CDR3 amino acids: CASSSQNQPQHF. As DNA, the CDR3 is TGTGCCAGCAGCTCACAGAATCAGCCCCAGCATTTT. The full variable domain, its missing parts supplied by reference TRBV7-3 and TRBJ1-5, is GAGVSQTPSNKVTEKGKYVELRCDPISGHTALYWYRQSLGQGPEFLIYFQGTGAADDSGLPNDRFFAVRPEGSVSTLKIQRTERGDSAVYLCASSSQNQPQHFGDGTRLSIL.

This chain uses TRBV20-1 with TRBJ1-5; D is unresolved. V dropped 0 bases and J dropped 2 bases, with 17 bases sitting between them. This CDR3 is 17 amino acids long. CDR1 and CDR2 from the germline V gene are DFQATT and SNEGSKA (reference sequence). The CDR3 loop is CSARDMRQTSGNQPQHF. CDR3 in DNA: TGCAGTGCTAGAGATATGCGTCAAACTTCGGGCAATCAGCCCCAGCATTTT.